A selection of T cell receptor beta chains follows, all from one sample in a study of Graves' ophthalmopathy and Graves' hyperthyroidism. Via MiXCR, TCRdb re-called the multiplex PCR reads, giving one row per CDR3 protein. The sample contains around 600,000 distinct CDR3 sequences, about 40% of which appear only once. The source material was peripheral blood. These receptors came from an adult man with Graves' ophthalmopathy. Each CDR3 is given with its conserved first and last residue. The D gene is left open where the match is weak. Clone size, where shown, is once, few, many, or a class for clones that have expanded.

v_call	j_call	d_call	clone_size	cdr3_nt	cdr3_aa
TRBV5-1	TRBJ1-2	.	few	TGCGCCAGCAGCTCCGGTCTAGGGACATCGCTGGAAGGCTACACCTTC	CASSSGLGTSLEGYTF
TRBV20-1	TRBJ1-1	.	.	TGCAGTGCTAGGGACTCCCCGGGGACTGAAGCTTTCTTT	CSARDSPGTEAFF
TRBV7-8	TRBJ2-5	.	.	TGTGCCTGGGGAGAGGGGGGAGAGACCCAGTACTTC	CAWGEGGETQYF
TRBV25-1	TRBJ1-2	.	many	TGTGCCAGCAGTGAAGTGGACAGAAACTATGGCTACACCTTC	CASSEVDRNYGYTF
TRBV10-2	TRBJ1-5	.	.	TGCGCCACTGGAGGTCTCAATCAGCCCCAGCATTTT	CATGGLNQPQHF
TRBV29-1	TRBJ1-1	.	many	TGCAGCGTTGTACCCCTGAACACTGAAGCTTTCTTT	CSVVPLNTEAFF
TRBV30	TRBJ1-4	.	.	TGTGCCTGGAGTGGCGGAGATGGTGAAAAACTGTTTTTT	CAWSGGDGEKLFF
TRBV7-2	TRBJ1-1	.	many	TGTGCCAGCAGCTTAGTTGATACGGGGCGCGGTATCGGAGCTTTCTTT	CASSLVDTGRGIGAFF
TRBV25-1	TRBJ1-1	.	.	TGTGCCAGCAGTGAAGACGGGGGGCCTGAAGCTTTCTTT	CASSEDGGPEAFF
TRBV7-2	TRBJ2-7	TRBD1	.	TGTGCCAGCAGCTTCGGGACAGGGGACTCCTACGAGCAGTACTTC	CASSFGTGDSYEQYF
TRBV7-9	TRBJ1-2	.	many	TGTGCCAGCAGCTCTCAGAGTGGGGCTAACTATGGCTACACCTTC	CASSSQSGANYGYTF
TRBV7-3	TRBJ1-1	.	many	TGTGCCAGCAGCCTCGGACCCCCCGGCACTGAAGCTTTCTTT	CASSLGPPGTEAFF
TRBV10-3	TRBJ1-1	.	.	TGTGCCATCAGTGCCCCGGGACATATGAACACTGAAGCTTTCTTT	CAISAPGHMNTEAFF
TRBV7-9	TRBJ2-7	.	few	TGTGCCAGCAGCCAACTGGACAGCCCGGTCCACGAGCAGTACTTC	CASSQLDSPVHEQYF
TRBV10-3	TRBJ2-5	TRBD1	.	TGTGCCATCAGTGAGGGGACAGGGATGGAGACCCAGTACTTC	CAISEGTGMETQYF
TRBV7-9	TRBJ2-7	TRBD1	many	TGTGCCAGCAGCCCTTGGACAGGGTTTAACGAGCAGTACTTC	CASSPWTGFNEQYF
TRBV15	TRBJ2-7	TRBD2	.	TGTGCCACCGGACTAGCGGGGGGGCGAGACGAGCAGTACTTC	CATGLAGGRDEQYF
TRBV7-2	TRBJ1-5	.	many	TGTGCCAGCAGCTCCACATCCAAGGACCCTCAGCATTTT	CASSSTSKDPQHF
TRBV7-2	TRBJ2-5	.	few	TGTGCCAGCAGCCAAGTTGCGGTTTTGACGGCCTGGAACCAAGAGACCCAGTACTTC	CASSQVAVLTAWNQETQYF
TRBV4-2	TRBJ2-2	TRBD2	.	TGTGCCAGCAGCCAAGACTCTAGCGGGGGGGCCGAAGGGGAGCTGTTTTTT	CASSQDSSGGAEGELFF
TRBV7-3	TRBJ2-7	.	.	TGTGCCAGCAGCCAAGGAGGGGACGAGTCCCTCTCCTACGAGCAGTACTTC	CASSQGGDESLSYEQYF
TRBV7-6	TRBJ2-3	TRBD2	.	TGTGCCAGCAGCTTAGGGGGACTAGCAGATACGCAGTATTTT	CASSLGGLADTQYF
TRBV5-5	TRBJ2-2	TRBD2	.	TGTGCCAGCAGCTTGGTCGAGCGGGGGACGAACACCGGGGAGCTGTTTTTT	CASSLVERGTNTGELFF
TRBV20-1	TRBJ2-2	.	.	TGCAGTGCTGGTACCGGGACACAGAACACCGGGGAGCTGTTTTTT	CSAGTGTQNTGELFF
TRBV12-3/TRBV12-4	TRBJ1-4	.	.	TGTGCTAGTGGTTTGGCAGGACGGGGGGCTAATGAAAAACTGTTTTTT	CASGLAGRGANEKLFF
TRBV7-9	TRBJ1-1	TRBD1	many	TGTGCCAGCAGCTCGTACAGGGGGCGAGCTTTCTTT	CASSSYRGRAFF
TRBV15	TRBJ1-5	.	many	TGTGCCACCAGCAGTCCTACGGGACGGGCTAGCAATCAGCCCCAGCATTTT	CATSSPTGRASNQPQHF
TRBV19	TRBJ1-2	TRBD1	.	TGTGCCAGTAGTATAAAGGGGGACAGCTATGGCTACACCTTC	CASSIKGDSYGYTF
TRBV5-8	TRBJ1-6	TRBD1	many	TGTGCCAGCAGCTTGGGGACAGGGGCACCCCTCCACTTT	CASSLGTGAPLHF
TRBV7-9	TRBJ2-2	.	once	TGCGCCAGCAGCCAGTACCGGGCGTTGGACACCGGGGAGCTGTTTTTT	CASSQYRALDTGELFF
TRBV10-3	TRBJ2-7	TRBD1	few	TGTGCCATCAGCAATCAGGGACAGGGGAGGGGGAATATCTACGAGCAGTACTTC	CAISNQGQGRGNIYEQYF
TRBV29-1	TRBJ1-2	TRBD1	.	TGCAGCGTGAGAACCGGGACAGGGACCGGCTACACCTTC	CSVRTGTGTGYTF
TRBV10-3	TRBJ1-5	.	.	TGTGCCAGCAGATCCGGGACGGCTAGCAATCAGCCCCAGCATTTT	CASRSGTASNQPQHF
TRBV7-9	TRBJ1-1	TRBD1	.	TGTGCCAGCAGCCACCTTGGGGACAGGGGGAGAACTGAAGCTTTCTTT	CASSHLGDRGRTEAFF
TRBV29-1	TRBJ1-3	.	.	TGCAGCGTTGGACCGGACAGCCCTGCAAACACCACATATTTT	CSVGPDSPANTTYF
TRBV6-1	TRBJ1-5	.	many	TGTGCCAGCAGTGAGAGGGGAACGCTTAGCAATCAGCCCCAGCATTTT	CASSERGTLSNQPQHF
TRBV25-1	TRBJ2-7	TRBD2	.	TGTGCCAGCAGCTTCGATAGGACTAGCGGGGATACCGGAAGGGGCGAGCAGTACTTC	CASSFDRTSGDTGRGEQYF
TRBV9	TRBJ1-2	TRBD1	many	TGTGCCAGCAGCACCCATTCTCAGGGGGCGGATGGCTACACCTTC	CASSTHSQGADGYTF
TRBV29-1	TRBJ1-1	.	.	TGCAGCGTTGAACGGGGAGGCACTGAAGCTTTCTTT	CSVERGGTEAFF
TRBV19	TRBJ1-1	TRBD1	few	TGTGCCAGTGGGACAGGGGTGAACACTGAAGCTTTCTTT	CASGTGVNTEAFF
TRBV10-3	TRBJ1-6	.	many	TGTGCCAGCAGTGAAAGAGAGGGTTCACCCCTCCACTTT	CASSEREGSPLHF
TRBV25-1	TRBJ2-2	.	.	TGTGCCAGCAGTGAATATAACACCGGGGAGCTGTTTTTT	CASSEYNTGELFF
TRBV20-1	TRBJ2-7	.	.	TGCAGTGCTGCACCGACACCCGCCGTGAACGAGCAGTACTTC	CSAAPTPAVNEQYF
TRBV29-1	TRBJ2-6	.	.	TGCAGCGTTCAGGACAGACCCGGCTCTGGGGCCAACGTCCTGACTTTC	CSVQDRPGSGANVLTF